This T cell receptor beta chain was retrieved from a study of CD8 T cells in ankylosing spondylitis (TCRdb year 2017). About the full investigation: To find TCR variants linked to disease, the study profiled T cell receptor beta repertoires in ankylosing spondylitis patients and healthy donors. Peripheral blood was sampled, and synovial fluid was additionally collected from ankylosing spondylitis patients. The full study cohort comprised roughly 24 ankylosing spondylitis patients and over 95 healthy donors.

Instrument on record: Illumina HiSeq 2500. Quantitative 5'-RACE with molecular barcodes was used to prepare TCR beta libraries. Turning to the authors' computational methods: To identify disease-linked TCR variants, a new computational method was used, one built on a probabilistic model of VDJ rearrangement. Starting from the raw public reads, TCRdb applied fastp trimming at Q25, assembled clones with MiXCR and retained in-frame beta chains. One record per CDR3 amino acid sequence lists the most common genes and DNA. The V and J calls here are based on TCRdb, not the publication. The sample table shows 700,000 to 850,000 distinct CDR3 sequences, and 10% to 15% are seen once. The ten largest clones take up more than 0.5% of the sample. According to the germline V gene, CDR1 reads MNHEY and CDR2 reads SVGEGT. Trimming takes 10 bases from V and 0 bases from J, and the germline ends sit 12 bases apart. The CDR3 goes from the cysteine to the phenylalanine over 13 residues. The DNA shown is the 39-base CDR3, in frame from base 1.

Results and caveats for the whole study, not just this receptor: Blood from ankylosing spondylitis patients appeared to be characterized by a TCR beta motif made up of fewer than ten highly homologous amino acid variants. Some motif variants were previously reported in synovial fluid and blood of reactive arthritis patients, suggesting common disease-initiation mechanisms. The disease-linked clones were reported to be significantly enriched in matched synovial fluid samples from ankylosing spondylitis patients. In peripheral blood, the disease-linked clones were found at relatively low frequencies and had a CD8+ phenotype.

This clonotype was counted many times. This receptor's antigen is unknown. Base qualities are not at hand, and no much larger clone is one base apart. Rearrangement joined TRBV6-2 or TRBV6-3 to TRBJ1-1; TRBD1 is a weak D gene call, 6 bases matching. Specimen: blood, either unsorted or a sorted T cell fraction (not recorded which). This clonotype was obtained from a male donor with ankylosing spondylitis. CDR3 sequence: CAIRTALNTEAFF. The sequence in DNA is TGTGCCATCCGGACAGCCTTGAACACTGAAGCTTTCTTT.